These 12 T cell receptor beta chains were sequenced from one sample in a study of cytomegalovirus exposure and HLA in healthy donors. The PCR contained 60 Vbeta and 13 Jbeta primers. This table comes from immunoSEQ multiplex PCR, and its TCRdb copy is limited to in-frame clones, with some not included. The table shows around 190,000 clones, with 79% occurring only once. Material: PBMCs. These receptors were obtained from a woman younger than 30 in good health and CMV-seronegative.

This sequence joins TRBV7-9 and TRBJ1-4, with no clear D. The CDR3 loop spans 17 amino acids. From germline, CDR1 is SEHNR and CDR2 FQNEAQ (reference sequence). Trimming cost V 4 bases and J 1 base, with 16 bases left between them. CDR3 in DNA: TGTGCCAGCAGCTGGGTTAGCCAAATCGAAACTAATGAAAAACTGTTTTTT. Residues: CASSWVSQIETNEKLFF.

As DNA, the CDR3 is TGTGCCAGCAGTTCAATCCCCCCACTAGCGGGAGACACCGGGGAGCTGTTTTTT. It yields the protein CASSSIPPLAGDTGELFF. The V gene is TRBV27, the J gene TRBJ2-2; 11 nucleotides line up with TRBD2. The CDR3 loop spans 18 amino acids. Germline-derived CDR1 and CDR2 are MNHEY and SMNVEV (reference sequence). After removal of 4 bases from V and 3 bases from J, the junction contained 10 bases not matched to a gene.

A single count supports this clone. The rearrangement links TRBV7-9 to TRBJ1-3; 8 bases map to TRBD1. Germline V gene lookup returns CDR1 SEHNR and CDR2 FQNEAQ (reference sequence). This CDR3 is 16 amino acids long. The trim removed 3 bases at V and 7 bases at J, leaving 11 bases unmatched. DNA for the CDR3: TGTGCCAGCAGCTTCCGGGACAGGTCTCAAAAGAACACCATATATTTT. Its protein is CASSFRDRSQKNTIYF.

This clone was found a few times. The chain combines TRBV28 with TRBJ1-6; D is uncertain. Germline loops: CDR1 MDHEN, CDR2 SYDVKM. The CDR3 totals 15 residues. Trimming stripped 2 bases from V and 2 bases from J, with 7 bases between. CDR3 protein: CASSLTETYNSPLHF. DNA for the CDR3: TGTGCCAGCAGTTTAACAGAAACCTATAATTCACCCCTCCACTTT.

This clone turned up a few times. The chain uses TRBV7-9 and TRBJ2-5, with a tentative D call TRBD1 (7 bases). V was pared by 5 bases and J by 1 base, with 26 bases between. The CDR3 contains 19 residues. CDR1 and CDR2 (germline): SEHNR, FQNEAQ (reference sequence). CDR3 amino acids: CASSPRQGRREVPQETQYF. Here the CDR3 DNA reads TGTGCCAGCAGCCCTCGACAGGGAAGGAGGGAGGTCCCCCAAGAGACCCAGTACTTC.

The V call is TRBV7-9, the J call TRBJ1-5; TRBD1 matches at 8 bases. The CDR3 runs 16 residues. Germline CDR1 and CDR2: SEHNR and FQNEAQ (reference sequence). V dropped 2 bases and J dropped 3; count of bases not matched to a gene: 6. CDR3 amino acids: CASSLRTGSHNQPQHF. CDR3 in DNA: TGTGCCAGCAGCTTAAGGACAGGGTCTCACAATCAGCCCCAGCATTTT.

In its sample, this clone was seen once. The J gene is TRBJ2-5, the V gene TRBV7-2; possible D gene TRBD1, 6 bases. The J call may be incorrect, as the DNA end agrees better with TRBJ2-7. The CDR3 is made up of 14 amino acids. The germline V gene encodes CDR1 SGHTA and CDR2 FQGNSA. This CDR3 reads CASSYQGIIDEQYF. CDR3 in DNA: TGTGCCAGCAGCTACCAGGGGATCATCGACGAGCAGTACTTC.

The genes are TRBV9 and TRBJ2-5; 8 positions match TRBD2. The CDR3 extends over 15 amino acids. Germline assignment: CDR1 SGDLS and CDR2 YYNGEE. J gave up 5 bases and V 3 bases, and 9 bases lay outside the gene matches. For the CDR3, the DNA is TGTGCCAGCAGCGCCAGCGGGGGCGGCGGGGAGACCCAGTACTTC. Protein product: CASSASGGGGETQYF.

CDR3 DNA: TGTGCCAGTAGTCCCCGACAGGGCACCTACGAGCAGTACTTC. Translating gives CASSPRQGTYEQYF. The chain carries TRBV19 and TRBJ2-7; TRBD1 aligns across 7 bases. V gave up 5 bases and J gave up 2 bases; unmatched junction bases: 6. The germline V gene has CDR1 LNHDA and CDR2 SQIVND (reference sequence). This CDR3 region has 14 residues.

The rearrangement uses TRBV28 and TRBJ1-2, with D possibly TRBD1 on 6 matching bases. Germline CDR1 MDHEN, CDR2 SYDVKM. Trimming took off 5 bases at V and 5 bases at J, with 21 bases between the two ends. The CDR3 consists of 16 residues. The CDR3 DNA reads TGTGCCAGCAGTCCAAATGAGGCAGGGGCTGAGTATGGCTACACCTTC. It translates to CASSPNEAGAEYGYTF.

The rearrangement uses TRBV9 and TRBJ1-4; 8 bases map to TRBD1. CDR1 is SGDLS and CDR2 is YYNGEE in the germline V gene. With V trimmed by 3 bases and J by 7 bases, 8 bases remained unmatched. CDR3 length: 15 residues. CDR3 loop: CASSAGQGFGEKLFF. The CDR3, as DNA: TGTGCCAGCAGCGCCGGACAGGGTTTCGGTGAAAAACTGTTTTTT.

The chain uses TRBV10-2 and TRBJ2-1; 7 bases fit TRBD2. The V gene end was trimmed by 7 bases and the J gene end by 0 bases; junction bases not matched to a gene: 3. Germline-derived CDR1 and CDR2 are WSHSY and SAAADI. The CDR3 contains 14 residues. CDR3 amino acids: CASIAGDSYNEQFF. The CDR3 coding sequence is TGCGCCAGCATTGCGGGGGACTCCTACAATGAGCAGTTCTTC.